This T cell receptor beta chain was sequenced for a study of Tregs in tolerant kidney transplant recipients (dated by TCRdb to about 2019). Broadly, across the study: The transplants used related donors along with nonmyeloablative bone marrow transplantation, and in the human trials mixed chimerism was transient. TCRbeta sequencing was used in the study to identify donor-specific regulatory T cells before combined kidney and bone marrow transplantation, and the identified cells were then tracked after transplant. What the study reported, not specific to this receptor: Biological reproducibility was not directly addressed, though technical replication error appeared minimal. In tolerant patients, donor-specific Tregs expanded more than Tregs overall, which suggests antigen-driven rather than nonspecific expansion. Expanding Tregs with activated donor B cells appeared to identify the most biologically relevant and donor-specific TCRbeta repertoire. For some patients the PCR primers changed over time, which made it impossible to compare the samples from those patients at the nucleotide level. The study was constrained by small patient numbers, and validation of the findings is required in larger populations and under other immunosuppression protocols.

The sample's time point label is to be understood as: blood sample drawn before combined kidney and bone marrow transplant. Thawed PBMCs were FACS-sorted into unstimulated Tregs (CD4+CD25+CD127-), CD4+ non-Tregs (CD4+CD25-), CD4 cells and CD8 cells. The patients were 4 recipients of combined kidney and bone marrow transplants from the ITN036ST trial, and samples were available only for these trial subjects. Healthy control blood was processed to PBMCs with a Ficoll density gradient and then cryopreserved, whereas patient PBMCs were collected both before and after transplant. For TCRbeta CDR3 sequencing, genomic DNA from the sorted cells was extracted using the QIAGEN DNeasy Blood and Tissue Kit. High-throughput TCRbeta CDR3 sequencing, including PCR amplification with bias correction and internal controls, was performed commercially through immunoSEQ. In the original analysis: Unique productive TCRbeta sequences were defined by CDR3 nucleotide sequence where primers matched, otherwise by CDR3 amino acid sequence with Vbeta and Jbeta genes. Sorting error was corrected by removing sequences shared between sorted populations at a frequency ratio of 2:1 or less, and the remaining shared sequences were assigned to the higher population. A sequence counted as donor-reactive if, in CFSE-low cells, the sequence had a frequency of at least 0.01% and was expanded at least 5-fold compared with unstimulated cells. Jensen-Shannon divergence, calculated on the top 100 TCRbeta sequences ranked by frequency, was used to quantify repertoire divergence. When a sample had multiple sequencing runs, each run was corrected for sorting error separately and the runs were then pooled. Not all clones reach the TCRdb copy of this immuneACCESS table, which keeps in-frame sequences only. Checked studies attribute under half of the gap to unresolved V genes and leave the rest unexplained. D and trimming were read from the DNA, whereas the V and J calls and clone size are those reported in that table. The sample yields about 69,000 clones; roughly 91% were counted once. The ten largest clones add up to around 0.42% of the sample.

Comment on this clone: The specificity of this receptor is unknown. It has no much larger one-base neighbor in the sample; base qualities were not kept.

From cysteine to phenylalanine, the CDR3 is 15 amino acids long. This entry keeps only the CDR3 DNA: 45 bases, framed from base 1. The receptor comes from a human donor who received a combined kidney and bone marrow transplant. Sequenced here: CD4+ T cells from blood, sampled before the transplant. The sequence links TRBV1 to TRBJ2-7; TRBD2, the D gene given by the table, was not confirmed from the DNA. TRBV1 is labeled a pseudogene. The CDR3 has the sequence CTSSQSGESSYEQYF. The DNA is TGCACCAGCAGCCAATCCGGGGAAAGCTCCTACGAGCAGTACTTC.